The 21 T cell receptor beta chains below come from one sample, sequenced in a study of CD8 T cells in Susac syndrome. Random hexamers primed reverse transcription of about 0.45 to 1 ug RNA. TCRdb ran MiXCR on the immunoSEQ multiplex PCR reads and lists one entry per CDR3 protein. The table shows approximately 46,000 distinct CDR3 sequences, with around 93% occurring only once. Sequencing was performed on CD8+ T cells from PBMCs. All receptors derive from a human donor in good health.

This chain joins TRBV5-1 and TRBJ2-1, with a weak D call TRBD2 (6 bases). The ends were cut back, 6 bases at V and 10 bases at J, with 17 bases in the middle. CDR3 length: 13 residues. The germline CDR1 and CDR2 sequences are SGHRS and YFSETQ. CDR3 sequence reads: CASTPGGVGEQFF. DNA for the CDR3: TGCGCCAGCACCCCTGGCGGGGTTGGAGAGCAGTTCTTC.

The DNA of the CDR3 is TGTGCCAGCAGTTACTCGAATAGCGGCCGCGAGACCCAGTACTTC. Translated: CASSYSNSGRETQYF. The chain joins TRBV6-5 to TRBJ2-5; tentatively, D is TRBD2 (6 bases). Germline V lookup: CDR1 MNHEY, CDR2 SVGAGI. Trimming took off 0 bases at V and 5 bases at J, with 13 bases between the two ends. CDR3 length: 15 amino acids.

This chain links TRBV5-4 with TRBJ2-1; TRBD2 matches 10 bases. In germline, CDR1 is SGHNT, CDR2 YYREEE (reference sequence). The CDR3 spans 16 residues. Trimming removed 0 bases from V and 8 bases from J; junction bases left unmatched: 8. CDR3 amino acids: CASSLASGRAQDEQFF. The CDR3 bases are TGTGCCAGCAGCTTGGCCAGCGGGAGGGCCCAGGATGAGCAGTTCTTC.

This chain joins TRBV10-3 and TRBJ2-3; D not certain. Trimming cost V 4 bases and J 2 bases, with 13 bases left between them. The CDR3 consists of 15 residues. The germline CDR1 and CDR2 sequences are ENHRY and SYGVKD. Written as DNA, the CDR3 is TGTGCCATCAGTGCGGGCGGAAGGGTCACAGATACGCAGTATTTT. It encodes CAISAGGRVTDTQYF.

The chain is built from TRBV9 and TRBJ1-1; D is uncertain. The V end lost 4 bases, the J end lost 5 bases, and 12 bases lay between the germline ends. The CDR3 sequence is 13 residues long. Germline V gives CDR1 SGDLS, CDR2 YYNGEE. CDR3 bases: TGTGCCAGCAGCCCTCCCATGGAGACTGAAGCTTTCTTT. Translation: CASSPPMETEAFF.

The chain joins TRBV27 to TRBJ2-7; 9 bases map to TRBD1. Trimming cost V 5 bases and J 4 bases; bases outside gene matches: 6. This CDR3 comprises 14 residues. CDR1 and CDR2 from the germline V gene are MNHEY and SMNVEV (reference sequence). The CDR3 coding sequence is TGTGCCAGCAGTCAGACAGGGGGGGTATACGAGCAGTACTTC. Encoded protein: CASSQTGGVYEQYF.

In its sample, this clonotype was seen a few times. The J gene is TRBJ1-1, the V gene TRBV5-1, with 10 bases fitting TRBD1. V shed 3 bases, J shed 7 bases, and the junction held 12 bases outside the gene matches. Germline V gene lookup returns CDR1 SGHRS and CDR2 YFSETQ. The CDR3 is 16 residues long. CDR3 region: CASSSHPGQGYDEAFF. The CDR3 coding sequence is TGCGCCAGCAGCTCACATCCGGGACAGGGGTATGATGAAGCTTTCTTT.

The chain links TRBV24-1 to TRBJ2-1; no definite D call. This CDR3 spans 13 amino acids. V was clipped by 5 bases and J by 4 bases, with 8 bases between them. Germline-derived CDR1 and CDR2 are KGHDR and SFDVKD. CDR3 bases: TGTGCCACCAGTGCTGTGGATTACAATGAGCAGTTCTTC. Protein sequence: CATSAVDYNEQFF.

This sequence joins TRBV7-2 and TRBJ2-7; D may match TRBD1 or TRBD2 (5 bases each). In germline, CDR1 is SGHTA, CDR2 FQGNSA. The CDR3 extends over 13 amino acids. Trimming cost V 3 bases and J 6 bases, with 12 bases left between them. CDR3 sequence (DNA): TGTGCCAGCAGCTTCGGAGAGGGGTCCGAGCAGTACTTC. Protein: CASSFGEGSEQYF.

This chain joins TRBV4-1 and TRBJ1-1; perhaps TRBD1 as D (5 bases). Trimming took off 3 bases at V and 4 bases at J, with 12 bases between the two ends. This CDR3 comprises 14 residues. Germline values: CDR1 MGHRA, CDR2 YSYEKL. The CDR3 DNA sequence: TGCGCCAGCAGCCAGCAGGGAATTGGCACTGAAGCTTTCTTT. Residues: CASSQQGIGTEAFF.

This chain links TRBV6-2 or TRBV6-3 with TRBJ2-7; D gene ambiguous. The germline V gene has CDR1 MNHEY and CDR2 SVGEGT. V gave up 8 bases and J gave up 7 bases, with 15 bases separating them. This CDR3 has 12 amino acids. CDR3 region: CASGNVPWEQYF. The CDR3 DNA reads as TGTGCCAGCGGGAACGTCCCGTGGGAGCAGTACTTC.

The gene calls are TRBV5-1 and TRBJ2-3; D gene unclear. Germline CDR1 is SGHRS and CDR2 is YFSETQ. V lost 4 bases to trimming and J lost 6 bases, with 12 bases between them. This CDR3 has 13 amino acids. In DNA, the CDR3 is TGCGCCAGCAGCGGGTACTACGGGGATACGCAGTATTTT. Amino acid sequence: CASSGYYGDTQYF.

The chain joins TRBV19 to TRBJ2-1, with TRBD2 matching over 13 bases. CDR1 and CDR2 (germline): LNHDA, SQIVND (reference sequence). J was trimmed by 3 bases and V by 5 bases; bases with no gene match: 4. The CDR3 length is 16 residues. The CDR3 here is CASSPRTSGSYNEQFF. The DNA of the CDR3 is TGTGCCAGTAGTCCCCGGACTAGCGGGAGCTACAATGAGCAGTTCTTC.

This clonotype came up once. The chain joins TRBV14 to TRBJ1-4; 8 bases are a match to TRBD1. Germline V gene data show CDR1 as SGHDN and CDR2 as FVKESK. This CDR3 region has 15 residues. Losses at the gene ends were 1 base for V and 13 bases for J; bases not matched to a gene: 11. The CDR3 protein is CASSQGGTGVGGLFF. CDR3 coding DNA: TGTGCCAGCAGCCAAGGCGGGACAGGAGTTGGGGGACTGTTTTTT.

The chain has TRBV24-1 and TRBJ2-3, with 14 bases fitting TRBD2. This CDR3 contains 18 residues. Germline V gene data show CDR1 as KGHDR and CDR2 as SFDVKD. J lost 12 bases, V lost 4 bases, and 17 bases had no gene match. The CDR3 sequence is CATSDSTTGGTSGRLQYF. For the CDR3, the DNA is TGTGCCACCAGTGACTCGACGACAGGGGGGACTAGCGGGAGACTACAGTATTTT.

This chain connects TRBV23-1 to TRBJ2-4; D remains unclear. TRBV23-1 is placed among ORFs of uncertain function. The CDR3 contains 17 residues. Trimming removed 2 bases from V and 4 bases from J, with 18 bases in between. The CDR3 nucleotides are TGCGCCAGCAGTCAACGAGTCGGAATTTTGGAAAAAAACATTCAGTACTTC. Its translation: CASSQRVGILEKNIQYF.

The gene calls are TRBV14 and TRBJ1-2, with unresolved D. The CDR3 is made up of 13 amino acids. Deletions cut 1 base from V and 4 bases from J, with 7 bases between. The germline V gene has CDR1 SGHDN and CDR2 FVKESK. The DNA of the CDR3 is TGTGCCAGCAGCCAAGGGTTGATCTATGGCTACACCTTC. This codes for CASSQGLIYGYTF.

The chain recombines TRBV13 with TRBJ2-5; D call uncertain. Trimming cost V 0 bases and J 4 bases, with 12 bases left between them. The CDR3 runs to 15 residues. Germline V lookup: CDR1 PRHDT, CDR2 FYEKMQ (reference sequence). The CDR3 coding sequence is TGTGCCAGCAGCTTAGGCCAGGTGGGGATAGAGACCCAGTACTTC. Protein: CASSLGQVGIETQYF.

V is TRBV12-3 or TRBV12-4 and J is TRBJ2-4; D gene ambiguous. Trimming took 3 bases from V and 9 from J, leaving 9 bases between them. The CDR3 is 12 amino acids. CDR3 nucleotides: TGTGCCAGCAGTTTTCCGGACGGCATTCAGTACTTC. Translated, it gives CASSFPDGIQYF.

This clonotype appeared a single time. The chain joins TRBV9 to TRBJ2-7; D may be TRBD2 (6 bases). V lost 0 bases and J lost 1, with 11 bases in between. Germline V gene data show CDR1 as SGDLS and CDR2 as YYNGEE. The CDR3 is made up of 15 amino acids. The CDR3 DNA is TGTGCCAGCAGCGTAGCTTCGGGAGAGTCCTACGAGCAGTACTTC. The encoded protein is CASSVASGESYEQYF.

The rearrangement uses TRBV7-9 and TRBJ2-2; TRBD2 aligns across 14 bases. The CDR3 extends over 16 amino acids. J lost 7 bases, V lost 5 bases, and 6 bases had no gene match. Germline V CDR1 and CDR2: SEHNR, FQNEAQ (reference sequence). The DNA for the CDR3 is TGTGCCAGCAGCGGGACTAGCGGGAGTCGGGGCGGGGAGCTGTTTTTT. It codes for CASSGTSGSRGGELFF.